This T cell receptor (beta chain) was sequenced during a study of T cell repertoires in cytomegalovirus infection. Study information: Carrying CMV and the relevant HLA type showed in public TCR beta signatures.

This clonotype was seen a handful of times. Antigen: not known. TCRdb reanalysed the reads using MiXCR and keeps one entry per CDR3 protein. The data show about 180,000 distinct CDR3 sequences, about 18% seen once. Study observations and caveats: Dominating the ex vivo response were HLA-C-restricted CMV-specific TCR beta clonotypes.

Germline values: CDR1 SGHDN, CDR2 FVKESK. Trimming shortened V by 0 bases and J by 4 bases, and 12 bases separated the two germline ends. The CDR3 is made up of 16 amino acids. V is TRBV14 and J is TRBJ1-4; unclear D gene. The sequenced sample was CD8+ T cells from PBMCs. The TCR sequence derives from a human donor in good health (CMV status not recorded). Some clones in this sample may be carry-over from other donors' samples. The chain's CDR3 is CASSQEPASYNEKLFF. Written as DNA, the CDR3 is TGTGCCAGCAGCCAAGAACCGGCCAGCTATAATGAAAAACTGTTTTTT.